This TCR beta chain was found in a study of cytomegalovirus exposure and HLA in healthy donors. Both 60 Vbeta primers and 13 Jbeta primers went into the PCR. Only in-frame clones appear in the TCRdb table, and some are missing; sequencing was by immunoSEQ multiplex PCR. The listing contains roughly 120,000 clones. The CDR3 contains 15 residues. Germline CDR1 is MNHEY and CDR2 is SMNVEV (reference sequence). V lost 5 bases and J lost 6; bases outside the gene matches: 6. V is TRBV27 and J is TRBJ1-5; 11 bases are a match to TRBD1. The sequenced material came from PBMCs. The sequence was collected from a man in his late teens or twenties in good health and CMV-seronegative. This CDR3 is CASSKADRGLQPQHF. The DNA for the CDR3 is TGTGCCAGCAGTAAAGCGGACAGGGGGCTTCAGCCCCAGCATTTT.